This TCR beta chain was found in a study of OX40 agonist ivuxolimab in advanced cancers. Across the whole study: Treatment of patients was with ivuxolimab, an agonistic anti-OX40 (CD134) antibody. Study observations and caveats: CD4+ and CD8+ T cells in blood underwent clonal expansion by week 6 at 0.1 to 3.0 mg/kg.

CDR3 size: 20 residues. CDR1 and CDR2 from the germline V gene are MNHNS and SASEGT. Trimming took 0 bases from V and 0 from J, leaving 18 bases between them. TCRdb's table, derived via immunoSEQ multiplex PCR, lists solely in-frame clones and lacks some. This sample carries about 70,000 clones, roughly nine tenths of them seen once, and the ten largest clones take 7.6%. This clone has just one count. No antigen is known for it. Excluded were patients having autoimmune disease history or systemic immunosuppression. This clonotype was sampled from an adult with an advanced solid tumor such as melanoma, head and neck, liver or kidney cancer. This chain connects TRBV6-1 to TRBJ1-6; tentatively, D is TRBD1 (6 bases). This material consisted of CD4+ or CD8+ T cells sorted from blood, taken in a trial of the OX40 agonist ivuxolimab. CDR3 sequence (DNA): TGTGCCAGCAGTGAAGCCCCACAGTGGACAGATAGCTCCTATAATTCACCCCTCCACTTT. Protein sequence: CASSEAPQWTDSSYNSPLHF.